This T cell receptor beta chain was sequenced during a study of shared clonotypes between healthy human individuals. Study as a whole: CD4 naive and memory got three plates each, CD8 naive two, CD8 memory one.

Naive CD8 cells lacked CD45RO, underwent positive selection for CCR7 and left out terminally differentiated effector memory CD45RA+ cells. The V end was cut by 5 bases, the J end by 4 bases, with 17 bases between. In germline, CDR1 is MDHEN, CDR2 SYDVKM. This CDR3 is 15 amino acids long. Sequencing used immunoSEQ multiplex PCR; TCRdb keeps in-frame clones, though not all of them. This table has roughly 2 million clones, roughly 94% appearing once. Study-wide findings and caveats: What naive subsets generally showed was a larger estimated richness than memory subsets showed.

With regard to this clone: Its target is not known.

This chain connects TRBV28 to TRBJ1-1, with TRBD1 as a possible D gene (5 bases). The specimen was naive CD8+ T cells sorted from blood. This TCR was sampled from a young man in good health. The CDR3 DNA is TGTGCCAGCAGTCTACGCCTAAGGGGCGGCACTGAAGCTTTCTTT. Its protein product is CASSLRLRGGTEAFF.